These 19 T cell receptor beta chains were sequenced from one sample in a study of beta chain features in type 1 diabetes. Investigators reverse transcribed all isolated RNA, so they sequenced expressed TCRB transcripts. Assay: immunoSEQ multiplex PCR; the TCRdb copy retains only in-frame clones and omits some. The sample carries under 550,000 clones, over 9.5% recorded once. Sequenced input: naive CD4+ T cells from blood. The receptors come from a woman between 18 and 29 years old in good health.

The genes are TRBV2 and TRBJ2-1, with D perhaps TRBD1 (6 bases). The CDR3 is made up of 14 amino acids. Germline values: CDR1 SNHLY, CDR2 FYNNEI. The V gene lost 6 bases and the J gene lost 3 bases, with 12 bases spanning the gap. The CDR3, as DNA: TGTGCCAGCAGGACCGGGACATACTACAATGAGCAGTTCTTC. It specifies CASRTGTYYNEQFF. Drawing the rest from reference TRBV2 and TRBJ2-1, the complete variable domain is EPEVTQTPSHQVTQMGQEVILRCVPISNHLYFYWYRQILGQKVEFLVSFYNNEISEKSEIFDDQFSVERPDGSNFTLKIRSTKLEDSAMYFCASRTGTYYNEQFFGPGTRLTVL.

This clone was seen a few times. The chain joins TRBV4-2 to TRBJ1-1, with D perhaps matching TRBD1 (6 bases). V gave up 4 bases and J gave up 5 bases, with 17 bases separating them. This CDR3 has 15 amino acids. Germline loops: CDR1 LGHNA, CDR2 YNFKEQ. The CDR3 DNA reads TGTGCCAGCAGCCCAGGGGTGGCACTCGGGACTGAAGCTTTCTTT. It translates to CASSPGVALGTEAFF.

The V gene is TRBV13, the J gene TRBJ1-2; 9 bases map to TRBD1. Germline CDR1 reads PRHDT; CDR2 reads FYEKMQ (reference sequence). Unmatched junction bases numbered 6, after V lost 3 bases and J lost 4 bases. The CDR3 contains 15 residues. This chain's CDR3 is CASSFRQGGGYGYTF. CDR3 bases: TGTGCCAGCAGCTTTCGACAGGGGGGAGGCTATGGCTACACCTTC.

This clone was recorded a few times. This chain uses TRBV7-2 with TRBJ2-7; D may be TRBD2 (6 bases). The CDR3 totals 14 residues. Trimming left V 5 bases short and J 4 bases short, with 15 bases between. Per germline, CDR1 SGHTA and CDR2 FQGNSA. CDR3 region: CASSRWGGVYEQYF. The CDR3 coding sequence is TGTGCCAGCAGCCGGTGGGGAGGTGTATACGAGCAGTACTTC.

This clone has just a few counts. The chain uses TRBV7-9 and TRBJ1-4; the D is unclear. The CDR3 sequence is 13 residues long. The germline gives CDR1 SEHNR, CDR2 FQNEAQ (reference sequence). The germline V and J ends were trimmed by 0 bases and 6 bases, with 5 bases remaining between them. CDR3 amino acids: CASSLAADEKLFF. The DNA for the CDR3 is TGTGCCAGCAGCTTAGCGGCAGATGAAAAACTGTTTTTT.

This clone was seen only a few times. Other DNA sequences within the sample encode an identical CDR3. The genes are TRBV7-3 and TRBJ2-7; D is undetermined. This CDR3 comprises 13 residues. The germline V and J ends were trimmed by 5 bases and 3 bases, with 11 bases remaining between them. Per the germline V gene, CDR1 is SGHTA and CDR2 is FQGTGA. For the CDR3, the DNA is TGTGCCAGCAGCCTCTCAGGTGGCTACGAGCAGTACTTC. It yields the protein CASSLSGGYEQYF.

This chain connects TRBV28 to TRBJ2-7; D might be TRBD2 (5 bases). Per the germline V gene, CDR1 is MDHEN and CDR2 is SYDVKM. This CDR3 is built from 11 residues. The CDR3 loop is CASSFFSGRNV. CDR3 in DNA: TGTGCCAGCAGTTTTTTCAGCGGACGTAACGTC.

This clone showed up just a few times. The chain carries TRBV10-3 and TRBJ2-3; D gene ambiguous. This CDR3 is 12 amino acids long. V was pared by 10 bases and J by 1 base, with 9 bases between. Germline V gene sequence: CDR1 ENHRY, CDR2 SYGVKD. CDR3 bases: TGTGCCACCGATACGGGCACAGATACGCAGTATTTT. This gives the protein CATDTGTDTQYF.

This clone was counted only a few times. The chain employs TRBV7-2 and TRBJ2-3, with 8 bases matching TRBD1. The CDR3 is 15 amino acids. After removal of 5 bases from V and 1 base from J, the junction contained 5 bases not matched to a gene. Germline V lookup: CDR1 SGHTA, CDR2 FQGNSA. Written as DNA, the CDR3 is TGTGCCAGCAGCCCACAGGGGGGAGGCACAGATACGCAGTATTTT. The encoded protein is CASSPQGGGTDTQYF.

The genes are TRBV7-9 and TRBJ2-5; no clear D gene. Germline V gene sequence: CDR1 SEHNR, CDR2 FQNEAQ (reference sequence). V was trimmed by 1 base and J by 2 bases, leaving 8 bases between them. This CDR3 has 14 residues. In nucleotides, the CDR3 is TGTGCCAGCAGCTTAGATAGAGCTCAAGAGACCCAGTACTTC. Its translation: CASSLDRAQETQYF.

In its sample, this clone was seen a few times. This chain links TRBV2 with TRBJ2-6; D perhaps matches TRBD1 (5 bases). The V gene's germline CDR1 is SNHLY and CDR2 FYNNEI. Trimming took 5 bases from V and 0 from J, leaving 8 bases between them. The CDR3 is made up of 15 amino acids. The CDR3 DNA follows: TGTGCCAGCAGTCCAGGGAACTCTGGGGCCAACGTCCTGACTTTC. Its translation: CASSPGNSGANVLTF.

V and J are TRBV6-5 and TRBJ1-5; tentative D call: TRBD1 (6 bases). Germline CDR1 and CDR2: MNHEY and SVGAGI. This CDR3 comprises 15 residues. V was pared by 5 bases and J by 0 bases, with 11 bases between. CDR3 residues: CASSTGRNSNQPQHF. The CDR3 DNA reads TGTGCCAGCAGTACAGGGCGGAATAGCAATCAGCCCCAGCATTTT.

The rearrangement uses TRBV7-2 and TRBJ1-4; D remains ambiguous. Germline values: CDR1 SGHTA, CDR2 FQGNSA. CDR3 length: 12 amino acids. V was cut by 7 bases and J by 4 bases, with 7 bases left in between. As DNA, the CDR3 is TGTGCCAGCACCCCGGGTAATGAAAAACTGTTTTTT. Its protein is CASTPGNEKLFF.

In its sample, this clone was seen a few times. This rearrangement joins TRBV9 to TRBJ2-7; 9 bases map to TRBD2. Germline lookup yields CDR1 SGDLS and CDR2 YYNGEE. Trimming removed 0 bases from V and 5 bases from J; junction bases left unmatched: 15. The CDR3 spans 18 residues. CDR3 protein: CASSVEIPAGGLHNEQYV. In nucleotides, the CDR3 is TGTGCCAGCAGCGTAGAGATCCCCGCGGGGGGGCTTCACAACGAGCAGTACGTC.

In its sample, this clone was seen many times. CDR3 DNA sequence: TGTGCCAGCAGCAATGGGACAGGGGTCCCTCGCGAGCAGTACGTC. It specifies CASSNGTGVPREQYV. The genes are TRBV21-1 and TRBJ2-7; no DNA check was done on the table's D call, TRBD1. TRBV21-1 is a pseudogene segment. The CDR3 is 15 amino acids.

This chain joins TRBV2 and TRBJ1-6, with 8 bases lining up with TRBD1. This CDR3 has 13 residues. Germline CDR1 is SNHLY and CDR2 is FYNNEI. Trimming removed 6 bases from V and 7 bases from J; junction bases left unmatched: 2. The CDR3 DNA sequence: TGTGCCAGCAGATACAGGGGGAATTCACCCCTCCACTTT. This gives the protein CASRYRGNSPLHF.

This clone was counted a few times. V usage is TRBV2 and J usage is TRBJ2-5; no clear D gene. This CDR3 is 12 amino acids long. Germline loops: CDR1 SNHLY, CDR2 FYNNEI. The V gene lost 4 bases and the J gene lost 4 bases, with 7 bases spanning the gap. The CDR3, as DNA: TGTGCCAGCAGTGGTCAATCAGAGACCCAGTACTTC. It is translated as CASSGQSETQYF.

The CDR3 DNA follows: TGCGCCAGCAGCGTAGCCGGGACAGGGGCAGCTGGGGCCAACGTCCTGACTTTC. Translation gives CASSVAGTGAAGANVLTF. The rearrangement links TRBV5-1 to TRBJ2-6; 10 bases fit TRBD1. The V and J ends lost 4 bases and 2 bases, in that order; junction bases with no gene match: 9. The CDR3 runs 18 residues. The germline gives CDR1 SGHRS, CDR2 YFSETQ.

Concerning this clone: Additional DNA sequences in this sample encode the identical CDR3. This chain links TRBV7-8 with TRBJ2-5; 7 bases fit TRBD1. This CDR3 spans 14 amino acids. In germline, CDR1 is SGHVS, CDR2 FQNEAQ. With 4 bases clipped from V and 2 bases from J, the junction kept 4 bases outside the gene matches. CDR3 nucleotides: TGTGCCAGCAGCTCACGGGACAGACAAGAGACCCAGTACTTC. Its protein product is CASSSRDRQETQYF.